The clone carrying this TCR beta chain was counted many times. Its antigen remains unknown. Clinical symptoms, serum thyroxine and TRAb, thyroid ultrasound and orbital computed tomography were used for the diagnoses. The CDR3 consists of 14 residues. V was shortened by 7 bases and J by 7 bases, with 19 bases between the two germline ends. Amplification of TCR beta CDR3 regions was performed using RNA transcripts as template. HTBI primers drove first-round RT-PCR of the TCR CDR3. Each CDR3 protein gets one entry after TCRdb re-called the multiplex PCR reads with MiXCR. Of over 450,000 distinct CDR3 sequences in the sample, roughly 14% were seen once. The data were obtained in a study of T cells in Graves' hyperthyroidism and ophthalmopathy. Notes on the study in general: Stable hyperthyroidism was told apart from ophthalmopathy by a model built on 13 V-J features.

Sequenced sample: blood. V usage is TRBV12-3 or TRBV12-4 and J usage is TRBJ1-1; TRBD1 might be the D (5 bases). This clonotype originated in a woman in her late teens or twenties with Graves' hyperthyroidism. CDR3: CASTGTLLGGEAFF. Written as DNA, the CDR3 is TGTGCCAGCACCGGGACCCTGCTTGGAGGTGAAGCTTTCTTT.